These T cell receptor beta chains were read from a single sample in a study of blood T cell repertoires in COVID-19. Some clones are missing from TCRdb's copy, which holds only in-frame ones; the method was immunoSEQ multiplex PCR. The table has approximately 130,000 clones, approximately 87% seen once. The sequenced sample consisted of peripheral blood. These receptors came from a man between 45 and 60 years old with active COVID-19. Each CDR3 is given with its conserved first and last residue. Fields, in order: V gene, clone size, J gene, D gene, CDR3 DNA, CDR3 protein. D genes are given only for firm matches. Part of the rows lack a size; the others show once, few, many or a class for expanded clones.

TRBV5-6	-	TRBJ2-6	-	TGTGCCAGCAGCGAAAGACTGTTCTCTGGGGCCAACGTCCTGACTTTC	CASSERLFSGANVLTF
TRBV6-5	-	TRBJ1-1	TRBD1	TGTGCCAGCAGTCCTACTGACAGGGGGGGCACTGAAGCTTTCTTT	CASSPTDRGGTEAFF
TRBV6-5	-	TRBJ2-1	-	TGTGCCAGCGGGTGGAGGGCCGAGCAGTTCTTC	CASGWRAEQFF
TRBV6-4	-	TRBJ2-1	-	TGTGCCAGCGCTAAGAGAAGATTTAGCTCCTACAATGAGCAGTTCTTC	CASAKRRFSSYNEQFF
TRBV5-1	-	TRBJ1-6	TRBD1	TGCGCCAGCAGGGGGACAGGGGAGGGTTCACCCCTCCACTTT	CASRGTGEGSPLHF
TRBV7-9	-	TRBJ2-1	-	TGTGCCAGCAGCTCCTCGGGGAAGGCGCAGTTCTTC	CASSSSGKAQFF
TRBV6-5	-	TRBJ1-5	TRBD1	TGTGCCAGCAGCCTACAGGGGAATAGCAATCAGCCCCAGCATTTT	CASSLQGNSNQPQHF
TRBV7-3	-	TRBJ2-1	-	TGTGCCAGCAGCTCGGGGGTAGCTTACAATGAGCAGTTCTTC	CASSSGVAYNEQFF
TRBV3-1/TRBV3-2	-	TRBJ2-1	TRBD2	TGTGCCAGCAGCCCTCAAATGGTAGCGGGGGGGTACAATGAGCAGTTCTTC	CASSPQMVAGGYNEQFF
TRBV20-1	-	TRBJ2-5	-	TGCAGTGCCTATTTTGTAGAGACCCAGTACTTC	CSAYFVETQYF
TRBV11-1	-	TRBJ2-5	TRBD2	TGTGCCAGCAGCTTAGAGCCTAGCGGGGGCCAAGAGACCCAGTACTTC	CASSLEPSGGQETQYF
TRBV12-3/TRBV12-4	-	TRBJ1-6	TRBD1	TGTGCCAGCAGTTTGGGACAGGGAGGCCTCCACTTT	CASSLGQGGLHF
TRBV24-1	-	TRBJ1-2	TRBD1	TGTGCCACCTCCCCGGGGACAGCAAACTATGGCTACACCTTC	CATSPGTANYGYTF
TRBV7-3	-	TRBJ2-3	-	TGTGCCAGCAGCCCAAGGGGGGGCTCGGCAGATACGCAGTATTTT	CASSPRGGSADTQYF
TRBV27	-	TRBJ1-2	TRBD1	TGTGCCAGCAGTAAGGGACAGGGGAACTATGGCTACACCTTC	CASSKGQGNYGYTF
TRBV6-2/TRBV6-3	-	TRBJ1-1	TRBD1	TGTGCCAGCAACCCCCAGGGGGGAAAATCTGAAGCTTTCTTT	CASNPQGGKSEAFF
TRBV5-4	-	TRBJ2-1	-	TGTGCCAGCAGCTTCACGGTCGGTGAGCAGTTCTTC	CASSFTVGEQFF
TRBV5-1	-	TRBJ2-1	TRBD2	TGCGCCAGCAGCTTGGATAGCGGGTCTTACAATGAGCAGTTCTTC	CASSLDSGSYNEQFF
TRBV4-1	-	TRBJ1-4	-	TGCGCCAGCAGCCTCCTGGTCGTTGGGAGGGTGGGGAATGAAAAACTGTTTTTT	CASSLLVVGRVGNEKLFF
TRBV29-1	-	TRBJ2-3	-	TGCAGCCCCTGGAGGGCTCTCCGGCCAGATACGCAGTATTTT	CSPWRALRPDTQYF
TRBV5-6	-	TRBJ2-2	TRBD2	TGTGCCAGCAGCTTGAGGCTTCTGCGGGGGAGATACACCGGGGAGCTGTTTTTT	CASSLRLLRGRYTGELFF
TRBV12-3/TRBV12-4	-	TRBJ1-5	-	TGTGCCAGCAGTTTAAATTCGGATCAGCCCCAGCATTTT	CASSLNSDQPQHF
TRBV21-1	-	TRBJ2-3	-	TGTGCCAGCAGCAGAAAGTACGGGCTAGCGGGCACAGATACGCAGTATTTT	CASSRKYGLAGTDTQYF
TRBV24-1	-	TRBJ1-1	TRBD1	TGTGCCACCAGTGATTTAACAGGGGGGAGGGAAGCTTTCTTT	CATSDLTGGREAFF
TRBV6-2/TRBV6-3	-	TRBJ2-6	TRBD1	TGTGCCAGCAGCCCTAACAGGGGCGGATCCTCTGGGGCCAACGTCCTGACTTTC	CASSPNRGGSSGANVLTF
TRBV30	-	TRBJ1-1	-	TGTGCCTGGAGTCAAGACAGTCCGGGCTCTGAAGCTTTCTTT	CAWSQDSPGSEAFF
TRBV18	-	TRBJ2-1	-	TGTGCCAGCACCTCGTTGCGGGCGGGGAATGAGCAGTTCTTC	CASTSLRAGNEQFF
TRBV3-1/TRBV3-2	-	TRBJ1-1	-	TGTGCCAGCAGCCCGGGGGTTATGCCTGAAGCTTTCTTT	CASSPGVMPEAFF
TRBV6-5	-	TRBJ1-6	-	TGTGCCAGCAGCCCAGGCGTGGATAATTCACCCCTCCACTTT	CASSPGVDNSPLHF
TRBV30	-	TRBJ2-6	-	TGTGCCTGGCAGGGCGGTGGGGCCAACGTCCTGACTTTC	CAWQGGGANVLTF
TRBV11-3	-	TRBJ2-7	-	TGTGCCAGCAGCGAAACAGGGCGCGCCTACGAGCAGTACTTC	CASSETGRAYEQYF
TRBV6-5	-	TRBJ2-2	TRBD1	TGTGCCAGCAGTCCCGGGACAGGGAACACCGGGGAGCTGTTTTTT	CASSPGTGNTGELFF
TRBV10-3	few	TRBJ2-2	-	TGTGCCATCAGTGATTCTCTAGTGGGGAACACCGGGGAGCTGTTTTTT	CAISDSLVGNTGELFF
TRBV7-9	-	TRBJ1-3	-	TGTGCCAGCAGCACGGGAGGGTGGAACACCATATATTTT	CASSTGGWNTIYF
TRBV6-5	-	TRBJ1-4	-	TGTGCCAGCAGGACCACAGGGTCCAATGAAAAACTGTTTTTT	CASRTTGSNEKLFF
TRBV7-2	-	TRBJ2-7	TRBD2	TGTGCCAGCAGCCAGGGACTAGCTTACGAGCAGTACTTC	CASSQGLAYEQYF
TRBV12-3/TRBV12-4	few	TRBJ1-1	-	TGTGCCAGCAGTTTGCGCGTGAACACTGAAGCTTTCTTT	CASSLRVNTEAFF
TRBV9	-	TRBJ1-1	-	TGTGCCAGCAGCTCCCCAGGCACTGAAGCTTTCTTT	CASSSPGTEAFF
TRBV29-1	-	TRBJ2-2	-	TGCAGCGTTGGGCAGGGTTTAGGCACCGGGGAGCTGTTTTTT	CSVGQGLGTGELFF
TRBV11-3	-	TRBJ1-2	TRBD1	TGTGCCAGCAGCCCTAGGGACAGGAACGCCTACTATGGCTACACCTTC	CASSPRDRNAYYGYTF
TRBV19	once	TRBJ2-2	TRBD2	TGTGCCAGTAGTATAAAGAGCGGGGCCGGGGAGCTGTTTTTT	CASSIKSGAGELFF
TRBV10-3	-	TRBJ2-7	TRBD2	TGTGCCATCAGCCCCGGAGCGGGGACCTACGAGCAGTACTTC	CAISPGAGTYEQYF
TRBV7-2	-	TRBJ2-7	TRBD2	TGTGCCAGCAGCTTAAGGGGGAGCGGGGGGTCCTACGAGCAGTACTTC	CASSLRGSGGSYEQYF
TRBV4-1	-	TRBJ2-5	TRBD2	TGCGCCAGCAGCCAAGCGGGGGAGGGGACCCAGTACTTC	CASSQAGEGTQYF
TRBV19	few	TRBJ2-2	-	TGTGCCAGTAGTACTGGAGGGGTGGGCACCGGGGAGCTGTTTTTT	CASSTGGVGTGELFF
TRBV23-1	-	TRBJ2-3	-	TGCGCCAGCAGTCACGGTGCACCTACGGGAACCACAGATACGCAGTATTTT	CASSHGAPTGTTDTQYF
TRBV7-2	-	TRBJ2-3	TRBD1	TGTGCCAGCAGCCGCCGGACAGGAGACAGCACAGATACGCAGTATTTT	CASSRRTGDSTDTQYF
TRBV10-3	-	TRBJ1-3	-	TGTGCCATCAGTGATGGGGAGTTTTCTGGAAACACCATATATTTT	CAISDGEFSGNTIYF
TRBV2	-	TRBJ2-5	TRBD2	TGTGCCAGCAGTGGGGGACTAGCGGGGGGAAAGACCCAGTACTTC	CASSGGLAGGKTQYF
TRBV19	-	TRBJ1-6	-	TGTGCCAGTAGTATAGATCTGAAGGGGGCACCCCTCCACTTT	CASSIDLKGAPLHF
TRBV21-1	-	TRBJ2-3	-	TGTGCCAGCAGCAAAAGGTTCAGAGACAACACAGATACGCAGTATTTT	CASSKRFRDNTDTQYF
TRBV9	once	TRBJ2-3	-	TGTGCCAGCCACGCCACCGGTACAGGGTTAGGGGGTGGGGATACGCAGTATTTT	CASHATGTGLGGGDTQYF
TRBV2	-	TRBJ2-3	-	TGTGCCAGCAGTCGGGGGGATACGCAGTATTTT	CASSRGDTQYF
TRBV2	-	TRBJ2-5	TRBD1	TGTGCCAGCAGACCAGAACAGGGGGCAGGGGAGACCCAGTACTTC	CASRPEQGAGETQYF